The clone carrying this TCR beta chain came up once. The antigen remains undetermined. This sample stems from a study of CD8 T cells in Susac syndrome. Study-wide context: When blood was drawn, patients with Susac syndrome were on intravenous immunoglobulin alone, on corticosteroids, or therapy-naive.

The RNA, roughly 0.45 to 1 ug, was put through reverse transcription using random hexamers. The method of amplification for TCR beta CDR3 was immunoSEQ multiplex PCR, covering 54 Vbeta and 13 Jbeta. TCRdb recomputed calls from the immunoSEQ multiplex PCR reads with MiXCR, one row per CDR3 protein. The sample holds roughly 220,000 distinct CDR3 sequences; 94% are singletons and the top ten take around 0.15%. In blood CD8+ and CD4+ T cells, TCR beta underwent sequencing. Study results and caveats: There was no clonal expansion in the CD4+ T cell repertoires of Susac syndrome.

The receptor was derived from a human donor with Susac syndrome. The specimen sequenced was CD4+ T cells from PBMCs.

Here the CDR3 DNA reads TGCGGAGGGGGAGCAACTAATGAAAAACTGTTTTTT. Protein: CGGGATNEKLFF. The chain couples TRBV20-1 to TRBJ1-4, with D perhaps matching TRBD1 (6 bases). Looked up from germline, CDR1 is DFQATT and CDR2 is SNEGSKA (reference sequence). The CDR3 has 12 amino acids.